Only a few counts were recorded for the clone carrying this T cell receptor (beta chain). Its antigen remains unknown. These data belong to a study of cytomegalovirus exposure and HLA in healthy donors. Study information: An earlier analysis found fewer than 140 million unique TCR beta sequences from about 179 million T cells. Study conclusions and caveats: Prior analysis indicated that the majority of TCR beta V segments exhibited productivity approximately 87% or approximately 30% of the time. There were some public TCRs occurring in many donors, but most TCR sequences were rare.

The primer mix had 60 Vbeta and 13 Jbeta primers. Profiling relied on immunoSEQ multiplex PCR, and the TCRdb table lists in-frame clones only, not all of them. The sample records about 97,000 clones, 65% to 85% being singletons. V was pared by 6 bases and J by 1 base, with 3 bases between. The CDR3 loop spans 12 amino acids. Germline V lookup: CDR1 MGHRA, CDR2 YSYEKL. The specimen was PBMCs. V gene TRBV4-1 combines with J gene TRBJ2-2, with D unresolved. This receptor was identified in a man in his fifties in good health and CMV-seronegative. This chain's CDR3 is CASSRNTGELFF. CDR3 sequence (DNA): TGCGCCAGCAGTCGGAACACCGGGGAGCTGTTTTTT.